This TCR beta chain was sequenced for a study of tumor-infiltrating lymphocytes in primary liver carcinoma. Study in general: Sample yields, roughly 3.65 to 7.13 million productive TCRbeta reads, were similar across the tissue types.

Constant-region priming of around 490 ng total RNA yielded TCR beta cDNA. Libraries for TCR beta were built through three nested multiplex PCR rounds, which together made up a slightly modified ARM-PCR procedure. Each of the first two PCR rounds ran roughly 9 cycles with TRBV1-TRBV30 forward and C-beta reverse primers. Via MiXCR, TCRdb re-called the multiplex PCR reads, giving one row per CDR3 protein. Of about 200,000 distinct CDR3 sequences listed, around four fifths are singletons. The length of the CDR3 is 13 residues. Trimming stripped 8 bases from V and 8 bases from J, with 16 bases between. DNA and RNA were both co-extracted from approximately 20-30 mg of bulk tissue that had not been sorted. With chronic HBV infection, the patients were also treatment-naive. All tumor samples contained more than 85% viable tumor cells.

This clonotype was obtained from a middle-aged man with primary liver carcinoma and hepatitis B virus infection. Sample: tumor tissue from primary liver carcinoma. The V and J genes are TRBV12-3 or TRBV12-4 and TRBJ2-1; D may be TRBD1 (6 bases). In DNA form, the CDR3 reads TGTGCCAGCCCTCATGACAGGTACTATGAGCAGTTCTTC. Amino acid sequence: CASPHDRYYEQFF.